This T cell receptor (beta chain) comes out of a study of beta chain features in type 1 diabetes. Every bit of the isolated RNA underwent reverse transcription, so sequencing read expressed TCRB transcripts. The repertoire was sequenced with immunoSEQ multiplex PCR; TCRdb's copy has only in-frame clones and lacks some. In the table there are 150,000 or so clones, 8.5% to 14% of which are singletons. The CDR3 is 13 amino acids. V lost 8 bases and J lost 3, with 11 bases in between. Germline assignment: CDR1 LNHDA and CDR2 SQIVND (reference sequence). Study results and caveats: Sampled from patients, naive, central memory and Treg TCRB repertoires appeared more similar than those sampled from healthy donors.

Points on this clone: Antigen: not known.

The TCR was taken from a man between 18 and 35 years old in good health. V usage is TRBV19 and J usage is TRBJ2-1; possible D gene TRBD1, 5 bases. The sample was central memory CD4+ T cells from blood. The chain's CDR3 is CASQGRIYNEQFF. CDR3 in DNA: TGTGCCAGTCAGGGTCGAATCTACAATGAGCAGTTCTTC.